These 25 T cell receptor beta chains came from one sample sequenced in a study of blood T cell repertoires in COVID-19. Method: immunoSEQ multiplex PCR; TCRdb's copy keeps in-frame clones and lacks some. Of about 240,000 clones listed, 82% were seen once; the top ten hold roughly an eighth. The specimen sequenced was peripheral blood. The receptors originated from a woman in her fifties or sixties with active or convalescent COVID-19.

In this sample, this clone turned up a few times. V and J are TRBV6-6 and TRBJ2-7, with TRBD1 matching over 7 bases. The germline V gene encodes CDR1 MNHNY and CDR2 SVGAGI (reference sequence). This CDR3 is built from 15 residues. V trimming: 5 bases; J trimming: 6 bases; junction bases outside the gene matches: 13. CDR3 residues: CASSDRQGALVEQYF. Written as DNA, the CDR3 is TGTGCCAGCAGTGATCGACAGGGCGCCTTGGTCGAGCAGTACTTC.

J is TRBJ2-6 and V is TRBV6-5; a possible D gene is TRBD2 (5 bases). The CDR3 contains 15 residues. The germline gives CDR1 MNHEY, CDR2 SVGAGI. The V end was cut by 1 base, the J end by 4 bases, with 8 bases between. DNA of the CDR3: TGTGCCAGCAGTTACTTGCGCGGGGGGGCCAACGTCCTGACTTTC. Translation gives CASSYLRGGANVLTF.

The chain joins TRBV11-3 to TRBJ2-3; 9 positions agree with TRBD2. The germline V gene encodes CDR1 SGHNT and CDR2 YENEEA. The CDR3 is 15 amino acids. The V gene end was trimmed by 5 bases and the J gene end by 4 bases; junction bases not matched to a gene: 7. This chain's CDR3 is CASSPGLARADTQYF. In DNA, the CDR3 is TGTGCCAGCAGCCCAGGACTAGCGAGAGCAGATACGCAGTATTTT.

The chain recombines TRBV28 with TRBJ1-2; 9 nucleotides match TRBD1. V dropped 4 bases and J dropped 4; count of bases not matched to a gene: 13. CDR1 is MDHEN, CDR2 SYDVKM, per germline. The CDR3 has 17 amino acids. The CDR3 protein is CASSSQGAGRWGYGYTF. Written as DNA, the CDR3 is TGTGCCAGCAGTTCACAGGGGGCAGGGAGGTGGGGCTATGGCTACACCTTC.

The V call is TRBV6-2 or TRBV6-3, the J call TRBJ2-3; D is perhaps TRBD2 (7 bases). The germline CDR1 and CDR2 sequences are MNHEY and SVGEGT. V was pared by 2 bases and J by 1 base, with 10 bases between. The CDR3 has 15 amino acids. CDR3 sequence reads: CASSYEGGGTDTQYF. The CDR3, as DNA: TGTGCCAGCAGTTACGAGGGGGGGGGCACAGATACGCAGTATTTT.

The chain employs TRBV19 and TRBJ1-6, with D perhaps matching TRBD1 (5 bases). Germline loops: CDR1 LNHDA, CDR2 SQIVND (reference sequence). The CDR3 extends over 14 amino acids. The V and J ends lost 7 bases and 7 bases respectively, with 14 bases between them. CDR3 in amino acids: CASKGRNSNSPLHF. The CDR3 DNA is TGTGCCAGTAAGGGGCGGAACTCCAATTCACCCCTCCACTTT.

V usage is TRBV3-1 (or the pseudogene TRBV3-2) and J usage is TRBJ1-6; D is undetermined. Trimming shortened V by 4 bases and J by 0 bases, and 10 bases separated the two germline ends. The CDR3 consists of 16 residues. Germline V gene lookup returns CDR1 LGHDT and CDR2 YNNKEL (reference sequence). The CDR3 DNA reads as TGTGCCAGCAGCCCCCTCGGGAGCTCCTATAATTCACCCCTCCACTTT. Protein product: CASSPLGSSYNSPLHF.

This clone has a count of ten or more. The chain combines TRBV3-1 (or the pseudogene TRBV3-2) with TRBJ1-1; TRBD1 might be the D (5 bases). This CDR3 spans 13 amino acids. Trimming shortened V by 7 bases and J by 1 base, and 10 bases separated the two germline ends. The germline gives CDR1 LGHDT, CDR2 YNNKEL (reference sequence). CDR3 sequence: CASTIGQNTEAFF. The CDR3 DNA reads as TGTGCCAGCACCATCGGACAGAACACTGAAGCTTTCTTT.

The rearrangement links TRBV5-1 to TRBJ2-5; 7 positions match TRBD2. The V gene's germline CDR1 is SGHRS and CDR2 YFSETQ. J gave up 1 base and V 0 bases, and 6 bases lay outside the gene matches. The CDR3 loop spans 16 amino acids. The CDR3 DNA reads TGCGCCAGCAGCTTGGCGGGTGGGGGGGGCCAAGAGACCCAGTACTTC. It translates to CASSLAGGGGQETQYF. The variable domain in full, with the rest retrieved from reference TRBV5-1 and TRBJ2-5, is KAGVTQTPRYLIKTRGQQVTLSCSPISGHRSVSWYQQTPGQGLQFLFEYFSETQRNKGNFPGRFSGRQFSNSRSEMNVSTLELGDSALYLCASSLAGGGGQETQYFGPGTRLLVL.

The rearrangement joins TRBV5-1 to TRBJ1-2; D gene unclear. Germline V CDR1 and CDR2: SGHRS, YFSETQ. The CDR3 loop spans 16 amino acids. Trimming took 0 bases from V and 4 from J, leaving 16 bases between them. This CDR3 reads CASSLAGLRGGYGYTF. CDR3 DNA sequence: TGCGCCAGCAGCTTGGCCGGTCTGCGGGGAGGCTATGGCTACACCTTC.

This clone was picked up a small number of times. J is TRBJ1-1 and V is TRBV2, with D maybe TRBD1 (6 bases). The V gene's germline CDR1 is SNHLY and CDR2 FYNNEI. CDR3 length: 16 amino acids. The V and J ends lost 7 bases and 2 bases respectively, with 20 bases between them. As DNA, the CDR3 is TGTGCCAGCACCAACCGAGAACAGGGATTTAACACTGAAGCTTTCTTT. Amino acids: CASTNREQGFNTEAFF.

This chain joins TRBV7-9 and TRBJ2-7; 8 bases align to TRBD1. Germline CDR1 is SEHNR and CDR2 is FQNEAQ (reference sequence). The J segment lost 6 bases and the V segment lost 1 base, leaving 5 bases of the junction unmatched. This CDR3 region has 14 residues. The CDR3 coding sequence is TGTGCCAGCAGCTTAGGACAGGGGAGTAGCGAGCAGTACTTC. It translates to CASSLGQGSSEQYF.

The chain employs TRBV4-1 and TRBJ1-1; the D is unclear. Looked up from germline, CDR1 is MGHRA and CDR2 is YSYEKL. V lost 1 base, J lost 0 bases, and 15 bases lay in between. CDR3 length: 17 residues. This CDR3 reads CASSQGRGLRMNTEAFF. The CDR3 region has the DNA TGCGCCAGCAGCCAAGGCCGAGGCCTTCGAATGAACACTGAAGCTTTCTTT.

The V gene is TRBV18, the J gene TRBJ2-1; 8 nucleotides line up with TRBD2. Germline loops: CDR1 KGHSH, CDR2 LQKENI. V was pared by 6 bases and J by 5 bases, with 6 bases of the junction left unmatched. This CDR3 is 14 amino acids long. CDR3 DNA: TGTGCCAGCTCCCTCGGCGGGGGGAACAATGAGCAGTTCTTC. This gives the protein CASSLGGGNNEQFF.

The J gene is TRBJ1-2, the V gene TRBV10-3; a weak D match, TRBD1 (6 bases). V was trimmed by 3 bases and J by 7 bases, leaving 12 bases between them. Germline CDR1 is ENHRY and CDR2 is SYGVKD. This CDR3 has 13 residues. CDR3 amino acids: CAISEQRQVGYTF. Here the CDR3 DNA reads TGTGCCATCAGTGAACAAAGACAGGTTGGCTACACCTTC.

The rearrangement uses TRBV30 and TRBJ1-2; D is undetermined. CDR3 size: 11 residues. V was pared by 3 bases and J by 2 bases, with 4 bases between. Looked up from germline, CDR1 is GTSNPN and CDR2 is SVGIG (reference sequence). CDR3 in amino acids: CAWRENYGYTF. DNA for the CDR3: TGTGCCTGGAGAGAGAACTATGGCTACACCTTC. The full variable domain, in which reference TRBV30 and TRBJ1-2 provide the parts outside the CDR3, is SQTIHQWPATLVQPVGSPLSLECTVEGTSNPNLYWYRQAAGRGLQLLFYSVGIGQISSEVPQNLSASRPQDRQFILSSKKLLLSDSGFYLCAWRENYGYTFGSGTRLTVV.

V usage is TRBV18 and J usage is TRBJ1-5; 8 bases match TRBD1. Germline CDR1 KGHSH, CDR2 LQKENI. V shed 6 bases, J shed 0 bases, and the junction held 10 bases outside the gene matches. This CDR3 is 17 amino acids long. For the CDR3, the DNA is TGTGCCAGCTCGCTGACAGGGGCCCTTTATAGCAATCAGCCCCAGCATTTT. Its translation is CASSLTGALYSNQPQHF.

The genes are TRBV27 and TRBJ2-3; possibly TRBD1 for D (5 bases). The germline V and J ends were trimmed by 6 bases and 0 bases, with 16 bases remaining between them. Germline V gives CDR1 MNHEY, CDR2 SMNVEV (reference sequence). This CDR3 spans 16 amino acids. The CDR3 DNA sequence: TGTGCCAGCAGCCCGATGCAGGGTTTGAGCACAGATACGCAGTATTTT. Amino acid sequence: CASSPMQGLSTDTQYF.

This chain links TRBV10-3 with TRBJ1-1, with D uncertain. Germline V CDR1 and CDR2: ENHRY, SYGVKD. V lost 3 bases and J 2 bases, leaving 7 bases between the germline ends. CDR3 length equals 13 residues. This chain's CDR3 is CAISDVRNTEAFF. The CDR3 coding sequence is TGTGCCATCAGTGACGTCAGAAACACTGAAGCTTTCTTT.

The CDR3 DNA sequence: TGTGCCAGCTCAGCCGTACCGGGAGACACTGAAGCTTTCTTT. It yields the protein CASSAVPGDTEAFF. The chain employs TRBV18 and TRBJ1-1; unclear D gene. V shed 5 bases and J shed 3 bases, with 13 bases lying between them. Germline CDR1 and CDR2: KGHSH and LQKENI. The CDR3 covers 14 residues.

V is TRBV3-1 (or the pseudogene TRBV3-2) and J is TRBJ2-7, with 7 positions matching TRBD1. CDR1 LGHDT and CDR2 YNNKEL come from the germline V gene (reference sequence). V shed 4 bases, J shed 3 bases, and the junction held 6 bases outside the gene matches. The length of the CDR3 is 14 residues. CDR3 protein: CASSLRGTNYEQYF. CDR3 nucleotide sequence: TGTGCCAGCAGCCTCAGGGGGACAAACTACGAGCAGTACTTC.

This clone occurred once. V usage is TRBV7-2 and J usage is TRBJ1-2; 7 bases align to TRBD1. The CDR3 is 16 amino acids. CDR1 is SGHTA, CDR2 FQGNSA, per germline. Germline trimming cut 5 bases from V and 5 bases from J; bases unmatched to any gene: 14. CDR3 DNA: TGTGCCAGCAGCCAGCTCCAGACAGGGTACGCGTATGGCTACACCTTC. Residues: CASSQLQTGYAYGYTF.

This chain links TRBV30 with TRBJ1-2; possible D gene TRBD1, 6 bases. In germline, CDR1 is GTSNPN, CDR2 SVGIG (reference sequence). This CDR3 has 10 amino acids. Trimming removed 4 bases at V and 7 bases at J, with 7 bases between. Here the CDR3 DNA reads TGTGCCTGGACACAGGGTGGCTACACCTTC. It encodes CAWTQGGYTF.

The chain has TRBV5-1 and TRBJ2-3, with 7 bases matching TRBD2. J lost 4 bases, V lost 0 bases, and 14 bases had no gene match. Germline CDR1 SGHRS, CDR2 YFSETQ. This CDR3 has 18 amino acids. This CDR3 reads CASSLGLRARGTADTQYF. The CDR3 DNA reads TGCGCCAGCAGCTTGGGTCTCCGCGCGCGGGGGACGGCAGATACGCAGTATTTT.

The J gene is TRBJ1-2, the V gene TRBV3-1 (or the pseudogene TRBV3-2), with 11 bases that match TRBD1. Trimming removed 4 bases from V and 4 bases from J; junction bases left unmatched: 5. The germline V gene encodes CDR1 LGHDT and CDR2 YNNKEL (reference sequence). The CDR3 runs to 15 residues. This CDR3 reads CASSLQGTGGYGYTF. The CDR3, as DNA: TGTGCCAGCAGCCTTCAGGGGACAGGGGGCTATGGCTACACCTTC.